One sample yielded the 28 T cell receptor beta chains listed below, sequenced in a study of T cell responses to AZD1222 COVID-19 vaccine (dated by TCRdb to about 2021). Taken with the paper, the label for time point translates to: baseline before first vaccination. The library came from the immunoSEQ multiplex PCR assay. TCRdb limited this immuneACCESS table to in-frame rearrangements with V and J called. A share of clones is missing; checked studies link under half to unresolved V genes, and the rest is unexplained. The sample contains 130,000 to 150,000 clones, about 91% of them found a single time. Over 13% of the sample lies in the top ten. The material sequenced was peripheral blood, taken on day 0 of AZD1222 vaccination. Receptors originate from an adult in good health.

This CDR3 reads CASSPRLGSPLHF. CDR3 nucleotides: TGTGCCAGCAGCCCCCGGTTGGGGTCACCCCTCCACTTT. V and J are TRBV7-8 and TRBJ1-6; D remains unclear. Germline assignment: CDR1 SGHVS and CDR2 FQNEAQ. The CDR3 sequence is 13 residues long. Trimming stripped 5 bases from V and 10 bases from J, with 12 bases between.

V gene TRBV5-1 combines with J gene TRBJ2-5, with a possible D match to TRBD2 (5 bases). V was trimmed by 0 bases and J by 5 bases, leaving 20 bases between them. Germline V gene lookup returns CDR1 SGHRS and CDR2 YFSETQ. CDR3 size: 17 residues. The CDR3 protein is CASSLAPTDQPGETQYF. CDR3 coding DNA: TGCGCCAGCAGCTTGGCCCCGACGGACCAACCGGGGGAGACCCAGTACTTC. The whole variable domain, remainder taken from reference TRBV5-1 and TRBJ2-5, is KAGVTQTPRYLIKTRGQQVTLSCSPISGHRSVSWYQQTPGQGLQFLFEYFSETQRNKGNFPGRFSGRQFSNSRSEMNVSTLELGDSALYLCASSLAPTDQPGETQYFGPGTRLLVL.

The sample holds a few counts of this clone. This sequence joins TRBV28 and TRBJ2-2; perhaps TRBD1 as D (6 bases). Looked up from germline, CDR1 is MDHEN and CDR2 is SYDVKM. V was pared by 5 bases and J by 1 base, with 8 bases between. The CDR3 consists of 14 residues. CDR3 in amino acids: CASSLQGNTGELFF. The DNA for the CDR3 is TGTGCCAGCAGTCTACAGGGGAACACCGGGGAGCTGTTTTTT.

CDR3 nucleotide sequence: TGTGCCAGCAGTCGAAAACCGACAGGACAGGGTCCCTACACCAGAGAGACCCAGTACTTC. Translated, it gives CASSRKPTGQGPYTRETQYF. The chain links TRBV28 to TRBJ2-5; 8 bases match TRBD1. The CDR3 is made up of 20 amino acids. CDR1 is MDHEN, CDR2 SYDVKM, per germline. Unmatched junction bases numbered 24, after V lost 5 bases and J lost 4 bases.

The gene calls are TRBV9 and TRBJ2-4; 11 bases are shared with TRBD2. The CDR3 is 15 amino acids. Germline V lookup: CDR1 SGDLS, CDR2 YYNGEE. Unmatched junction bases numbered 8, after V lost 3 bases and J lost 9 bases. The CDR3 coding sequence is TGTGCCAGCAGCGAGAACATAGCGGGAGGGGGCATTCAGTACTTC. Residues: CASSENIAGGGIQYF.

This clone was recorded only once. The J gene is TRBJ1-1, the V gene TRBV9, with 11 bases matching TRBD1. The V gene's germline CDR1 is SGDLS and CDR2 YYNGEE. This CDR3 comprises 16 residues. Unmatched junction bases numbered 6, after V lost 0 bases and J lost 5 bases. In DNA form, the CDR3 reads TGTGCCAGCAGCGTAGACGGACAGGGGGCTTTAACTGAAGCTTTCTTT. Its translation: CASSVDGQGALTEAFF.

The chain couples TRBV6-6 to TRBJ2-4; D unclear. The CDR3 is made up of 16 amino acids. Germline CDR1 reads MNHNY; CDR2 reads SVGAGI (reference sequence). The V end lost 2 bases, the J end lost 0 bases, and 11 bases lay between the germline ends. CDR3 residues: CASSYGQSLAKNIQYF. The CDR3 region has the DNA TGTGCCAGCAGTTACGGCCAGAGCCTAGCCAAAAACATTCAGTACTTC.

The rearrangement links TRBV5-4 to TRBJ2-7; 7 nucleotides agree with TRBD2. Germline values: CDR1 SGHNT, CDR2 YYREEE (reference sequence). J gave up 2 bases and V 0 bases, and 2 bases lay outside the gene matches. The CDR3 consists of 14 residues. The CDR3 DNA sequence: TGTGCCAGCAGCTTGGGTGGGAGGGCCTACGAGCAGTACTTC. Translation gives CASSLGGRAYEQYF.

The rearrangement joins TRBV11-2 to TRBJ1-2, with TRBD1 identical over 7 bases. The CDR3 runs to 17 residues. V gave up 1 base and J gave up 3 bases; unmatched junction bases: 11. Germline CDR1 SGHAT, CDR2 FQNNGV. The CDR3 nucleotides read TGTGCCAGCAGCTTAGGTATGGGGGACAGCGCCCACTATGGCTACACCTTC. This encodes CASSLGMGDSAHYGYTF. Using reference TRBV11-2 and TRBJ1-2 for the parts outside the CDR3, the full variable domain is EAGVAQSPRYKIIEKRQSVAFWCNPISGHATLYWYQQILGQGPKLLIQFQNNGVVDDSQLPKDRFSAERLKGVDSTLKIQPAKLEDSAVYLCASSLGMGDSAHYGYTFGSGTRLTVV.

This chain links TRBV7-3 with TRBJ1-1; 10 bases are shared with TRBD1. Germline V gene data show CDR1 as SGHTA and CDR2 as FQGTGA. The V and J ends lost 0 bases and 5 bases, in that order; junction bases with no gene match: 6. The CDR3 loop spans 16 amino acids. The CDR3 DNA is TGTGCCAGCAGCTTAACTGGGGACAGGGGAGGAACTGAAGCTTTCTTT. This encodes CASSLTGDRGGTEAFF.

This chain uses TRBV4-2 with TRBJ1-6; D is perhaps TRBD1 (6 bases). Germline CDR1 and CDR2: LGHNA and YNFKEQ. This CDR3 is 15 amino acids long. V lost 1 base and J lost 9, with 13 bases in between. The CDR3 bases are TGTGCCAGCAGCCAAGGGGCAGGGGTGAGTTCACCCCTCCACTTT. This encodes CASSQGAGVSSPLHF.

The chain employs TRBV7-9 and TRBJ1-4; D gene uncertain. V was clipped by 2 bases and J by 8 bases, with 9 bases between them. There are 13 residues in the CDR3. The germline gives CDR1 SEHNR, CDR2 FQNEAQ (reference sequence). CDR3 loop: CASSLNEEEKLFF. CDR3 sequence (DNA): TGTGCCAGCAGCTTAAACGAGGAAGAAAAACTGTTTTTT.

This clone was seen a few times. This chain joins TRBV7-6 and TRBJ1-2; D ambiguous. V was clipped by 5 bases and J by 4 bases, with 17 bases between them. This CDR3 is 15 amino acids long. Germline V gene lookup returns CDR1 SGHVS and CDR2 FNYEAQ. The CDR3 region is CASSLGPGGSYGYTF. CDR3 DNA: TGTGCCAGCAGCCTCGGTCCCGGTGGGAGCTATGGCTACACCTTC.

CDR3 loop: CASTRGGGGQETQYF. DNA for the CDR3: TGTGCCAGCACCCGAGGGGGCGGGGGCCAAGAGACCCAGTACTTC. The chain has TRBV5-5 and TRBJ2-5, with D perhaps matching TRBD1 or TRBD2 (7 bases each). Germline-derived CDR1 and CDR2 are SGHKS and YYEKEE (reference sequence). V was pared by 6 bases and J by 1 base, with 16 bases between. This CDR3 comprises 15 residues. Full variable domain (outside the CDR3, taken from reference TRBV5-5 and TRBJ2-5): DAGVTQSPTHLIKTRGQQVTLRCSPISGHKSVSWYQQVLGQGPQFIFQYYEKEERGRGNFPDRFSARQFPNYSSELNVNALLLGDSALYLCASTRGGGGQETQYFGPGTRLLVL.

V usage is TRBV10-3 and J usage is TRBJ1-2; 7 positions match TRBD1. Germline V gene data show CDR1 as ENHRY and CDR2 as SYGVKD. J gave up 8 bases and V 4 bases, and 7 bases lay outside the gene matches. This CDR3 comprises 13 residues. The CDR3 bases are TGTGCCATCAGTGCAACCGGGACAGAAGGCTACACCTTC. Translation: CAISATGTEGYTF.

The chain couples TRBV19 to TRBJ1-2; D gene uncertain. Deletions cut 8 bases from V and 0 bases from J, with 19 bases between. In germline, CDR1 is LNHDA, CDR2 SQIVND (reference sequence). The CDR3 consists of 16 residues. CDR3 sequence (DNA): TGTGCCAGTGGAACCTACCTTTTCTACACTAACTATGGCTACACCTTC. It encodes CASGTYLFYTNYGYTF.

This clone has just a few counts. The chain is built from TRBV7-2 and TRBJ2-3, with D possibly matching TRBD2 (7 bases). Germline CDR1 is SGHTA and CDR2 is FQGNSA. This CDR3 spans 16 amino acids. The V and J ends lost 3 bases and 6 bases respectively, with 19 bases between them. The CDR3 sequence is CASSFLSGGRGDTQYF. The CDR3 DNA sequence: TGTGCCAGCAGCTTCCTTTCGGGGGGCCGGGGCGATACGCAGTATTTT.

V and J are TRBV4-2 and TRBJ2-5, with D perhaps assigned TRBD1 or TRBD2 (5 bases each). Trimming cost V 1 base and J 3 bases, with 15 bases left between them. CDR1 LGHNA and CDR2 YNFKEQ come from the germline V gene. CDR3 length equals 16 residues. Here the CDR3 DNA reads TGTGCCAGCAGCCAAGGGGACGTGGTAAGGGAAGAGACCCAGTACTTC. It encodes CASSQGDVVREETQYF.

The chain uses TRBV5-1 and TRBJ1-1; 11 nucleotides align to TRBD1. The trim removed 4 bases at V and 0 bases at J, leaving 8 bases unmatched. CDR3 length: 17 amino acids. Germline values: CDR1 SGHRS, CDR2 YFSETQ. The CDR3 protein is CASSSGQGAFLNTEAFF. The CDR3 DNA is TGCGCCAGCAGCAGTGGACAGGGGGCTTTTTTGAACACTGAAGCTTTCTTT.

CDR3 in amino acids: CASSFGGLAGRSSYEQYF. CDR3 nucleotides: TGCGCCAGCAGCTTCGGGGGACTAGCGGGGAGGAGCTCCTACGAGCAGTACTTC. This chain joins TRBV5-1 and TRBJ2-7; 13 bases align to TRBD2. The CDR3 is 18 residues long. Germline-derived CDR1 and CDR2 are SGHRS and YFSETQ. J lost 0 bases, V lost 2 bases, and 8 bases had no gene match. The whole variable domain, filled in from reference TRBV5-1 and TRBJ2-7, reads KAGVTQTPRYLIKTRGQQVTLSCSPISGHRSVSWYQQTPGQGLQFLFEYFSETQRNKGNFPGRFSGRQFSNSRSEMNVSTLELGDSALYLCASSFGGLAGRSSYEQYFGPGTRLTVT.

The chain recombines TRBV5-1 with TRBJ1-6, with D unclear. V dropped 0 bases and J dropped 9 bases, with 25 bases sitting between them. The length of the CDR3 is 19 residues. Germline V gene data show CDR1 as SGHRS and CDR2 as YFSETQ. For the CDR3, the DNA is TGCGCCAGCAGCTTGGAATGGACGGCAACCCCCGGGAGAGGTTCACCCCTCCACTTT. It translates to CASSLEWTATPGRGSPLHF.

J is TRBJ2-1 and V is TRBV7-2; 12 bases align to TRBD2. Germline loops: CDR1 SGHTA, CDR2 FQGNSA. The CDR3 has 15 amino acids. The V segment lost 5 bases and the J segment 2 bases; nucleotides outside the gene matches: 1. CDR3 nucleotides: TGTGCCAGCAGCCCTAGCGGGGGGGCCTACAATGAGCAGTTCTTC. Its protein is CASSPSGGAYNEQFF.

The J gene is TRBJ1-1, the V gene TRBV10-3; 7 bases are a match to TRBD1. Germline V lookup: CDR1 ENHRY, CDR2 SYGVKD. V shed 6 bases and J 4 bases; nucleotides not matched to a gene: 11. This CDR3 is built from 15 residues. Written as DNA, the CDR3 is TGTGCCATCAGCCCACCAAACCGACAGGGCACTGAAGCTTTCTTT. Residues: CAISPPNRQGTEAFF.

The rearrangement links TRBV11-1 to TRBJ2-5; perhaps D is TRBD1 or TRBD2 (5 bases each). Germline CDR1 SGHAT, CDR2 FQDESV (reference sequence). V was cut by 5 bases and J by 4 bases, with 20 bases left in between. The CDR3 covers 16 residues. In nucleotides, the CDR3 is TGTGCCAGCAGCCGAGGGGCCAGTTCAGGTCGAGAGACCCAGTACTTC. Protein sequence: CASSRGASSGRETQYF.

This chain joins TRBV27 and TRBJ1-2; the D is unclear. Trimming took 0 bases from V and 7 from J, leaving 9 bases between them. This CDR3 spans 13 amino acids. CDR1 is MNHEY, CDR2 SMNVEV, per germline (reference sequence). The CDR3 region is CASSLSLSSGYTF. CDR3 coding DNA: TGTGCCAGCAGTTTATCCCTGAGTAGTGGCTACACCTTC.

This chain connects TRBV7-2 to TRBJ1-2; 7 positions match TRBD1. The CDR3 has 15 residues. V lost 1 base, J lost 4 bases, and 6 bases stayed unmatched. The germline V gene encodes CDR1 SGHTA and CDR2 FQGNSA. In DNA, the CDR3 is TGTGCCAGCAGCTTAGTAGCAGGGGGAAGCTATGGCTACACCTTC. Protein: CASSLVAGGSYGYTF.

The chain has TRBV3-1 (or the pseudogene TRBV3-2) and TRBJ2-5; the D gene is possibly TRBD2 (5 bases). The CDR3 totals 13 residues. Germline V CDR1 and CDR2: LGHDT, YNNKEL (reference sequence). Trimming removed 2 bases from V and 5 bases from J, with 9 bases in between. CDR3 loop: CASSQPSPETQYF. The CDR3 nucleotides are TGTGCCAGCAGCCAACCTAGCCCCGAGACCCAGTACTTC.

This chain joins TRBV7-2 and TRBJ1-3; 7 nucleotides line up with TRBD1. This CDR3 has 16 amino acids. In germline, CDR1 is SGHTA, CDR2 FQGNSA. V was pared by 1 base and J by 2 bases, with 5 bases of the junction left unmatched. This CDR3 is CASSLGRGRTGNTIYF. The CDR3 DNA reads as TGTGCCAGCAGCTTAGGGAGGGGGCGAACTGGAAACACCATATATTTT.